The sequence of this TCR beta chain was determined in a study of T cells in Graves' hyperthyroidism and ophthalmopathy. Notes on the study in general: The model foresaw ophthalmopathy a median roughly 6 months prior to onset.

Concerning this clonotype itself: Antigen: not known.

There were TCR beta CDR3 regions amplified from RNA transcripts. First-round RT-PCR of the TCR CDR3 relied on the HTBI primer set. TCRdb recomputed calls from the multiplex PCR reads with MiXCR, one row per CDR3 protein. This table has 35,000 to 45,000 distinct CDR3 sequences, 50% to 55% appearing once. Clinical Activity Scores of at least 3, NOSPECS grades of at least 4 and durations under 3 months characterized ophthalmopathy patients. Each diagnosis was grounded in clinical symptoms, serum thyroxine and TRAb, thyroid ultrasound, and orbital computed tomography. CDR1 SGHTA and CDR2 FQGNSA come from the germline V gene. This CDR3 region has 15 residues. Trimming removed 1 base at V and 4 bases at J, with 13 bases between.

The sequenced material came from blood. The sequence was obtained from a man aged 35-49 years with Graves' ophthalmopathy. The V and J genes are TRBV7-2 and TRBJ2-5, with a possible D match to TRBD1 (6 bases). The CDR3 DNA reads as TGTGCCAGCAGCTTAGTTTCAGGGGTAGGAGAGACCCAGTACTTC. Translated, it gives CASSLVSGVGETQYF.